These 8 T cell receptor beta chains were all obtained from the same sample, sequenced in a study of cytomegalovirus exposure and HLA in healthy donors. The PCR contained 60 Vbeta and 13 Jbeta primers. The data were produced by immunoSEQ multiplex PCR, yet TCRdb's version contains in-frame clones alone and is incomplete. There are some 180,000 clones in the sample; about 83% occur only once, and under 2% lies in the top ten. The sequenced sample consisted of PBMCs. These receptors all stem from a middle-aged man in good health and CMV-seropositive.

The genes are TRBV4-3 and TRBJ2-1; 9 bases fit TRBD2. This CDR3 spans 16 amino acids. Germline V gene lookup returns CDR1 LGHNA and CDR2 YSLEER. V lost 1 base to trimming and J lost 7 bases; unmatched junction nucleotides: 8. CDR3 region: CASSQATSGVRNEQFF. The CDR3 DNA follows: TGCGCCAGCAGCCAAGCGACTAGCGGAGTCAGGAATGAGCAGTTCTTC.

V and J are TRBV5-1 and TRBJ2-1, with a possible D match to TRBD2 (5 bases). V was pared by 0 bases and J by 1 base, with 11 bases between. This CDR3 spans 16 amino acids. Germline assignment: CDR1 SGHRS and CDR2 YFSETQ. The CDR3 DNA sequence: TGCGCCAGCAGCTTGGGAGGGCGGGTTTCCTACAATGAGCAGTTCTTC. The encoded protein is CASSLGGRVSYNEQFF.

V gene TRBV2 combines with J gene TRBJ1-4, with TRBD1 identical over 9 bases. The CDR3 sequence is 15 residues long. Looked up from germline, CDR1 is SNHLY and CDR2 is FYNNEI. Trimming removed 5 bases from V and 3 bases from J; junction bases left unmatched: 4. The CDR3 region is CASSQQGAANEKLFF. In nucleotides, the CDR3 is TGTGCCAGCAGTCAACAGGGGGCAGCTAATGAAAAACTGTTTTTT.

This chain joins TRBV10-3 and TRBJ1-1, with a tentative D call TRBD1 (5 bases). The ends were cut back, 6 bases at V and 6 bases at J, with 8 bases in the middle. CDR1 and CDR2 from the germline V gene are ENHRY and SYGVKD. The CDR3 has 11 residues. The CDR3 sequence is CAIRRGAEAFF. CDR3 nucleotides: TGTGCCATCAGGCGGGGGGCTGAAGCTTTCTTT.

With respect to this clone: Compared with germline, one end of the junction differs, possibly owing to a read error. J is TRBJ2-7 and V is TRBV7-9; maybe TRBD2 (6 bases). Germline V gene data show CDR1 as SEHNR and CDR2 as FQNEAQ (reference sequence). The CDR3 has 14 amino acids. The CDR3, as DNA: TGTTCCAGCAGCTTAGGTGGAGGGTCCCACGAGCAGTACTTC. It encodes CSSSLGGGSHEQYF.

A few counts support this clone. CDR3 DNA sequence: TGTGCCAGCAGCGCACAGGCAACAACCTACGAGCAGTACTTC. This codes for CASSAQATTYEQYF. V is TRBV9 and J is TRBJ2-7; maybe TRBD1 (5 bases). Trimming removed 3 bases at V and 2 bases at J, with 12 bases between. Germline CDR1 and CDR2: SGDLS and YYNGEE. The CDR3 runs to 14 residues.

The rearrangement joins TRBV19 to TRBJ1-5, with D possibly being TRBD1 (5 bases). The CDR3 is 15 residues long. Trimming took off 6 bases at V and 0 bases at J, with 12 bases between the two ends. Germline lookup yields CDR1 LNHDA and CDR2 SQIVND (reference sequence). The CDR3 DNA reads TGTGCCAGTAGAGAGGGACTTTTTAGCAATCAGCCCCAGCATTTT. Its translation: CASREGLFSNQPQHF.

This clone has a handful of counts. The V gene is TRBV5-1, the J gene TRBJ1-1, with TRBD1 matching 7 bases. Trimming at V came to 0 bases and at J to 3 bases, leaving 5 bases not matched to a gene. This CDR3 contains 15 residues. CDR1 and CDR2 from the germline V gene are SGHRS and YFSETQ. The CDR3 protein is CASSLARQGDTEAFF. CDR3 coding DNA: TGCGCCAGCAGCTTGGCGAGACAGGGAGACACTGAAGCTTTCTTT.